The present T cell receptor (beta chain) was sequenced within a study of radiotherapy plus CTLA-4 blockade in lung cancer. Whole-study findings and limits: Dynamics of early blood T cell clones, together with interferon-beta, were reportedly the best predictors of response.

Concerning this clone itself: Its antigen is as yet unknown.

Data came from immunoSEQ multiplex PCR; TCRdb stores just in-frame clones and leaves some out. The sample has 90,000 to 95,000 clones; roughly 80% are singletons. This sample comprised peripheral blood, obtained from a patient treated with radiotherapy plus ipilimumab. The origin of this receptor is a human donor with non-small cell lung cancer who had stable disease on radiotherapy plus ipilimumab.

CDR3 coding DNA: TGCGCCAGCAGCTTCACAGGGTTGAACAACAATTCACCCCTCCACTTT. It yields the protein CASSFTGLNNNSPLHF. The rearrangement links TRBV5-1 to TRBJ1-6; D perhaps matches TRBD1 (6 bases). Germline CDR1 reads SGHRS; CDR2 reads YFSETQ. Trimming pared 2 bases from V and 7 bases from J, leaving 16 bases between. CDR3 length: 16 residues.